This T cell receptor (beta chain) is from a study of OX40 agonist ivuxolimab in advanced cancers. Background on the study: Ivuxolimab was delivered to patients intravenously every 2 weeks at doses spanning 0.01 to 10 mg/kg.

Any history of autoimmune disease or systemic immunosuppression disqualified patients. This CDR3 is 14 amino acids long. Looked up from germline, CDR1 is SEHNR and CDR2 is FQNEAQ (reference sequence). Trimming left V 2 bases short and J 8 bases short, with 12 bases between. A word on this clone: The antigen remains unidentified.

Measured with immunoSEQ multiplex PCR; TCRdb has only the in-frame clones, and not every one. The repertoire holds tens of thousands of clones, roughly nine tenths seen once, with around 6.5% in the top ten. Study observations and caveats: Certain nonresponders likewise exhibited a low normalized T-cell clonal expansion. The study observed clonal expansion of CD4+ and CD8+ blood T cells by week 6 at 0.1 to 3.0 mg/kg.

The rearrangement joins TRBV7-9 to TRBJ1-4; D ambiguous. This TCR was recovered from an adult with an advanced solid tumor such as melanoma, head and neck, liver or kidney cancer. The specimen comprised CD4+ or CD8+ T cells sorted from blood, sampled in a trial of the OX40 agonist ivuxolimab. The CDR3 loop reads CASSLSQMEEKLFF. CDR3 nucleotide sequence: TGTGCCAGCAGCTTAAGTCAGATGGAGGAAAAACTGTTTTTT.